This T cell receptor (beta chain) was retrieved from a study of blood T cell repertoires in COVID-19. Study-level information: The analysed material was cDNA or gDNA that came from T cells, B-cell-depleted T cells, or PBMCs.

Sequencing used immunoSEQ multiplex PCR; TCRdb keeps in-frame clones, though not all of them. The data show around 330,000 clones, under 90% seen once. This clone has just a few counts. Germline CDR1 is MGHRA and CDR2 is YSYEKL. This CDR3 is 22 amino acids long. The junction had 29 bases not matched to a gene; V was cut back by 5 bases and J by 8 bases. The J gene is TRBJ2-1, the V gene TRBV4-1; 11 nucleotides agree with TRBD2. This sequence was found in a man in his sixties who had recovered from COVID-19. Sequenced material: PBMCs or T cells enriched from blood (not recorded which). CDR3 protein: CASSSPPPISGRALILLDEQFF. The CDR3, as DNA: TGCGCCAGCAGCTCCCCTCCACCGATTAGCGGGAGGGCCCTCATTCTGTTGGATGAGCAGTTCTTC.